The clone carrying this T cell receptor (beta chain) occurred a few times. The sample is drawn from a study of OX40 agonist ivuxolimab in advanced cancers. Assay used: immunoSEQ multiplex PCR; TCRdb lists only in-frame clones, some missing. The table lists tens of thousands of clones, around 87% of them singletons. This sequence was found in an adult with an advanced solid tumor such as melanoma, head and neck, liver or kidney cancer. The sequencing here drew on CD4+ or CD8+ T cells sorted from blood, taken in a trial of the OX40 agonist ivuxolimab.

The CDR3 here is CASSASEDSPLHF. CDR3 DNA: TGTGCCAGCAGTGCCTCGGAGGATTCACCCCTCCACTTT. The rearrangement joins TRBV6-4 to TRBJ1-6; D gene uncertain. Trimming removed 4 bases at V and 8 bases at J, with 9 bases between. Germline V gives CDR1 MRHNA, CDR2 SNTAGT. The CDR3 has 13 residues.